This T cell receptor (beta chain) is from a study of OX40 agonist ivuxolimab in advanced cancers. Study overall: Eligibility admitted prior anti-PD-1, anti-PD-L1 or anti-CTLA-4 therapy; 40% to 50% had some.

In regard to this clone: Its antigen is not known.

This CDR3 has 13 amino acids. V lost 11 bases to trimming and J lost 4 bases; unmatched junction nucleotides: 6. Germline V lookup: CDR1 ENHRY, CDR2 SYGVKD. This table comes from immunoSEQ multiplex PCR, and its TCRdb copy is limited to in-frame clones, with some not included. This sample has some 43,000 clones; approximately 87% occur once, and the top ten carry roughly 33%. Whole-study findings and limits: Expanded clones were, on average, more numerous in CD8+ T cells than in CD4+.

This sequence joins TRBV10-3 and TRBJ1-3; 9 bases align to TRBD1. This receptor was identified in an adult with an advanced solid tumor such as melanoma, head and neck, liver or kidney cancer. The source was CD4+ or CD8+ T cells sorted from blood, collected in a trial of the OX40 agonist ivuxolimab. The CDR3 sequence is CASQGAGGNTIYF. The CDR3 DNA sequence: TGTGCCTCACAGGGGGCAGGGGGAAACACCATATATTTT.